This record concerns one TCR beta chain sequence. RNA transcripts were the template for amplifying TCR beta CDR3 regions. First-round RT-PCR of the TCR CDR3 relied on the HTBI primer set. TCRdb processed the multiplex PCR reads anew with MiXCR; each CDR3 protein has one entry. The sample carries about 350,000 distinct CDR3 sequences, 14% recorded once. The germline V gene encodes CDR1 MNHEY and CDR2 SMNVEV (reference sequence). The CDR3 spans 16 residues. Losses at the gene ends were 2 bases for V and 7 bases for J; bases not matched to a gene: 11. This sample stems from a study of T cells in Graves' hyperthyroidism and ophthalmopathy.

The genes are TRBV27 and TRBJ2-3; 8 nucleotides align to TRBD2. This sequence was found in a woman younger than 45 with Graves' hyperthyroidism. The sequenced sample was blood. CDR3 nucleotide sequence: TGTGCCAGCAGTTTACCTGGGGGGACTAGGGGTAATACGCAGTATTTT. This sequence encodes CASSLPGGTRGNTQYF.